The present T cell receptor (beta chain) was sequenced within a study of T cell repertoires in cytomegalovirus infection. This clonotype was counted once. Each CDR3 protein is one row after TCRdb ran MiXCR on the reads. The sample carries about 310,000 distinct CDR3 sequences, roughly 17% recorded once. Sequencing was performed on PBMCs. The origin of this receptor is a human donor in good health (CMV status not recorded). Some clones in this sample may be carry-over from other donors' samples.

The CDR3 DNA reads TGTGCCACCAGCAGTGGAACAGTAGCCGGAAACACCATATATTTT. As protein: CATSSGTVAGNTIYF. The chain carries TRBV15 and TRBJ1-3; no clear D. V was cut by 3 bases and J by 4 bases, with 13 bases left in between. CDR1 and CDR2 (germline): LNHNV, YYDKDF (reference sequence). The CDR3 spans 15 residues.